This T cell receptor beta chain derives from a study of cytomegalovirus exposure and HLA in healthy donors. Study conclusions and caveats: When analyzed later, the rates of TCR association showed variation by HLA locus, with DRB1 the most and HLA-C the fewest. Later genetic work tied a missense DCLRE1C variant to beta-chain V and J trimming.

With respect to this clone: The antigen remains undetermined.

The V and J ends lost 0 bases and 0 bases respectively, with 9 bases between them. Germline CDR1 and CDR2: GTSNPN and SVGIG (reference sequence). The CDR3 sequence is 15 residues long. 60 Vbeta and 13 Jbeta primers were used in PCR. Generated by immunoSEQ multiplex PCR, the TCRdb table keeps only in-frame clones and is missing some. The sample yields about 100,000 clones, roughly 70% seen once. The chain is built from TRBV30 and TRBJ1-3; D perhaps matches TRBD1 (6 bases). The sequencing sample was made of PBMCs. The TCR originated in a man aged 50 or older in good health and CMV-seronegative. Here the CDR3 reads CAWSVQGGSGNTIYF. CDR3 sequence (DNA): TGTGCCTGGAGTGTACAAGGGGGCTCTGGAAACACCATATATTTT.